This T cell receptor beta chain was sequenced during a study of blood T cell repertoires in COVID-19. Study as a whole: Samples representing acute and convalescent COVID-19 were sourced from the United States, Italy and Spain. T cells, B-cell-depleted T cells, or PBMCs supplied cDNA or gDNA.

CDR1 MNHEY and CDR2 SVGAGI come from the germline V gene. This CDR3 is built from 15 residues. The J segment lost 7 bases and the V segment lost 8 bases, leaving 14 bases of the junction unmatched. How the authors handled the data: Estimation of nucleated cell counts was performed using reference gene primer amplification. Clones were sequenced by immunoSEQ multiplex PCR, and TCRdb holds only the in-frame ones, with some missing. That table supplies the V and J calls and clone size; D and trimming were determined from the DNA. The table records 180,000 or so clones, approximately 85% of them present only once.

This chain uses TRBV6-5 with TRBJ1-1; 9 nucleotides match TRBD1. Sequenced input: peripheral blood. The sequence derives from a man in his forties or fifties who had recovered from COVID-19. DNA of the CDR3: TGTGCCAGCGGGGGGACAGGGTCTGGGGACAGTGAAGCTTTCTTT. This gives the protein CASGGTGSGDSEAFF.